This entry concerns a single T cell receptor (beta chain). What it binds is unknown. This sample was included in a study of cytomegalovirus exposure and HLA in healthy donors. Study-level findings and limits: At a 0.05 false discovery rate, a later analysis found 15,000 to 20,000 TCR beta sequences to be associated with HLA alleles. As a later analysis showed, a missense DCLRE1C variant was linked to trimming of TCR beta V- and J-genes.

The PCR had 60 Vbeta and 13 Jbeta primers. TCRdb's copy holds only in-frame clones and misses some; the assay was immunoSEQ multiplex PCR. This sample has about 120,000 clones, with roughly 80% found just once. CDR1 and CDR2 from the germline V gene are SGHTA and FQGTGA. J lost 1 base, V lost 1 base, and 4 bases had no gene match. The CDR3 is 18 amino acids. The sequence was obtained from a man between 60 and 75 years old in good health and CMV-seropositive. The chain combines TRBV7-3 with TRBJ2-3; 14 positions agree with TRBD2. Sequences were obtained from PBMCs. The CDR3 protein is CASSLNLGLAGGTDTQYF. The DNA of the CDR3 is TGTGCCAGCAGCTTAAATCTGGGACTAGCGGGGGGCACAGATACGCAGTATTTT.